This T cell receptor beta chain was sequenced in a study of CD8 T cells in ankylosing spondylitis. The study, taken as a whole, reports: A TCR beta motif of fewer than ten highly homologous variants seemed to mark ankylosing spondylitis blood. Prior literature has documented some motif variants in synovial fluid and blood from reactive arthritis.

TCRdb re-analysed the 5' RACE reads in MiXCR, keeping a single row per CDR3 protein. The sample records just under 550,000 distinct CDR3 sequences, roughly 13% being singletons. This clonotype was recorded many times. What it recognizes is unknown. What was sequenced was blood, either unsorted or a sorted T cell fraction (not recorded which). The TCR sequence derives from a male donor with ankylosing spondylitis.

The CDR3 spells CASSQTGTEQFF. The CDR3 DNA is TGTGCCAGCAGTCAGACCGGGACTGAGCAGTTCTTC. V gene TRBV12-3 or TRBV12-4 combines with J gene TRBJ2-1; perhaps D is TRBD1 or TRBD2 (5 bases each). Between the trimmed V and J ends, which lost 5 bases and 9 bases, there was a span of 11 bases. CDR3 length: 12 residues.